The rows below give T cell receptor beta chains drawn from one sample of a study of blood T cell repertoires in COVID-19. Profiling relied on immunoSEQ multiplex PCR, and the TCRdb table lists in-frame clones only, not all of them. The sample lists about 200,000 clones, around nine tenths occurring once. The material sequenced was peripheral blood. Every receptor here comes from a man aged 45-60 years with COVID-19, enrolled during active disease. Each CDR3 is given with its conserved first and last residue. Fields, in order: V gene, CDR3 length, J gene, clone size, D gene, CDR3 protein, CDR3 DNA. A D gene is named only where the DNA matches it firmly. The size entry is marked missing in some rows and otherwise reads once, few, many or a size class.

TRBV24-1	19	TRBJ2-1	once	TRBD1	CATSEPPGSTTGRFNEQFF	TGTGCCACCAGTGAACCTCCCGGCTCAACGACAGGGCGATTCAATGAGCAGTTCTTC
TRBV5-1	16	TRBJ2-3	-	-	CASSLARGTSTDTQYF	TGCGCCAGCAGCTTGGCACGCGGGACTAGCACAGATACGCAGTATTTT
TRBV7-2	14	TRBJ1-2	once	TRBD1	CASSFPDRVYGYTF	TGTGCCAGCAGCTTTCCCGACAGGGTCTATGGCTACACCTTC
TRBV5-1	11	TRBJ1-1	-	-	CASISGGEAFF	TGCGCCAGCATTTCTGGCGGGGAAGCTTTCTTT
TRBV19	12	TRBJ2-7	-	-	CASSPGGYEQYF	TGTGCCAGTAGCCCTGGAGGCTACGAGCAGTACTTC
TRBV6-5	15	TRBJ1-2	-	-	CASSYTSGLNYGYTF	TGTGCCAGCAGTTACACGTCGGGATTAAACTATGGCTACACCTTC
TRBV9	15	TRBJ2-7	-	TRBD1	CASSVGQGASYEQYF	TGTGCCAGCAGCGTAGGACAGGGGGCATCCTACGAGCAGTACTTC
TRBV19	13	TRBJ1-1	-	TRBD1	CASRTGPNTEAFF	TGTGCCAGTAGGACAGGGCCGAACACTGAAGCTTTCTTT
TRBV5-5	13	TRBJ1-1	-	TRBD1	CASSFQGDTEAFF	TGTGCCAGCAGCTTCCAGGGGGACACTGAAGCTTTCTTT
TRBV9	17	TRBJ2-3	-	TRBD2	CASSVSGLAGGTDTQYF	TGTGCCAGCAGCGTTAGCGGCCTAGCGGGGGGCACAGATACGCAGTATTTT
TRBV7-9	14	TRBJ2-5	-	-	CASSPDSSQETQYF	TGTGCCAGCAGCCCGGACAGTTCCCAAGAGACCCAGTACTTC
TRBV10-2	13	TRBJ2-5	-	-	CASSETVPETQYF	TGCGCCAGCAGTGAGACAGTCCCGGAGACCCAGTACTTC
TRBV18	16	TRBJ2-3	-	TRBD2	CASSRTSGGPGDTQYF	TGTGCCAGCTCAAGGACTAGCGGGGGGCCTGGAGATACGCAGTATTTT
TRBV2	13	TRBJ1-1	-	-	CASREIPDTEAFF	TGTGCCAGCAGGGAGATCCCCGACACTGAAGCTTTCTTT
TRBV3-1/TRBV3-2	14	TRBJ2-7	-	-	CASSQVSEGYEQYF	TGTGCCAGCAGCCAAGTCTCGGAGGGCTACGAGCAGTACTTC
TRBV6-2/TRBV6-3	16	TRBJ2-7	-	TRBD2	CASSRTSGNQAYEQYF	TGTGCCAGCAGTCGGACTAGCGGGAACCAAGCCTACGAGCAGTACTTC
TRBV9	15	TRBJ1-2	-	TRBD1	CASASQGGILYGYTF	TGTGCCAGCGCCTCCCAGGGGGGCATTCTCTATGGCTACACCTTC
TRBV18	18	TRBJ2-3	once	TRBD2	CASSRPGTSTGSTDTQYF	TGTGCCAGCTCACGTCCCGGGACTAGTACGGGTAGCACAGATACGCAGTATTTT
TRBV24-1	15	TRBJ1-1	-	-	CATSDAGTGDTEAFF	TGTGCCACCAGTGATGCGGGGACGGGGGACACTGAAGCTTTCTTT
TRBV27	14	TRBJ1-5	-	TRBD1	CASSSGQGDQPQHF	TGTGCCAGCAGTTCCGGACAGGGGGATCAGCCCCAGCATTTT
TRBV6-1	16	TRBJ1-5	once	-	CASSEGVGVGNQPQHF	TGTGCCAGCAGTGAAGGGGTAGGGGTCGGCAATCAGCCCCAGCATTTT
TRBV19	13	TRBJ2-4	-	TRBD2	CAGGGKAKNIQYF	TGTGCCGGGGGGGGAAAGGCCAAAAACATTCAGTACTTC
TRBV14	16	TRBJ2-1	-	TRBD2	CASSQVAGGPRNEQFF	TGTGCCAGCAGCCAAGTAGCGGGGGGGCCGAGGAATGAGCAGTTCTTC
TRBV19	16	TRBJ1-5	-	-	CASSIERQSPNQPQHF	TGTGCCAGTAGTATAGAACGACAGAGCCCCAATCAGCCCCAGCATTTT
TRBV19	15	TRBJ2-7	few	TRBD2	CASSTWAGTTYEQYF	TGTGCCAGTAGTACCTGGGCTGGGACTACCTACGAGCAGTACTTC
TRBV7-9	15	TRBJ1-3	-	TRBD1	CASSFADRGPNTIYF	TGTGCCAGCAGCTTCGCCGACAGGGGGCCAAACACCATATATTTT
TRBV3-1/TRBV3-2	17	TRBJ2-7	-	TRBD1	CASSQPRPPTGGCEQYF	TGTGCCAGCAGCCAGCCCCGACCCCCGACAGGGGGGTGCGAGCAGTACTTC
TRBV5-5	15	TRBJ2-5	-	-	CASSWGGRGGETQYF	TGTGCCAGCAGCTGGGGTGGGCGGGGAGGCGAGACCCAGTACTTC
TRBV7-8	14	TRBJ1-1	-	TRBD1	CASSYGQANTEAFF	TGTGCCAGCAGCTACGGACAGGCGAACACTGAAGCTTTCTTT
TRBV5-6	16	TRBJ2-4	-	TRBD2	CASSLGPMAGRDIQYF	TGTGCCAGCAGCTTGGGCCCGATGGCAGGGAGGGACATTCAGTACTTC
TRBV11-2	12	TRBJ2-7	-	-	CASSLLRYEQYF	TGTGCCAGCAGCTTACTCCGCTACGAGCAGTACTTC
TRBV6-1	14	TRBJ1-6	-	-	CASSEAYRDSPLHF	TGTGCCAGCAGTGAAGCGTACAGGGATTCACCCCTCCACTTT
TRBV6-6	17	TRBJ2-7	-	TRBD1	CASSLPTGQLIPYEQYF	TGTGCCAGCAGTCTCCCTACGGGACAGTTAATTCCCTACGAGCAGTACTTC
TRBV9	15	TRBJ1-6	-	-	CASSVEGGSDSPLHF	TGTGCCAGCAGCGTAGAAGGGGGAAGCGACTCACCCCTCCACTTT
TRBV6-5	13	TRBJ2-7	-	TRBD2	CASGLAVSYEQYF	TGTGCCAGCGGACTAGCGGTATCCTACGAGCAGTACTTC
TRBV27	20	TRBJ2-1	-	TRBD2	CASSLSGEGLAGGRRYEQFF	TGTGCCAGCAGTTTATCGGGGGAGGGACTAGCGGGAGGGCGCCGCTATGAGCAGTTCTTC
TRBV29-1	12	TRBJ2-3	few	-	CSVPKGQGSQYF	TGCAGCGTTCCTAAGGGGCAGGGGTCGCAGTATTTT
TRBV7-8	17	TRBJ2-7	-	TRBD2	CASSLALTSGGTYEQYF	TGTGCCAGCAGCTTAGCGCTCACTAGCGGGGGGACCTACGAGCAGTACTTC
TRBV27	15	TRBJ2-1	-	TRBD2	CASSGLAGTYNEQFF	TGTGCCAGCAGCGGACTAGCGGGGACCTACAATGAGCAGTTCTTC
TRBV5-1	16	TRBJ1-6	-	TRBD1	CASRPDRGEYNSPLHF	TGCGCCAGCCGACCCGACAGGGGAGAATATAATTCACCCCTCCACTTT
TRBV9	18	TRBJ1-3	-	-	CASSVAGDRSQGGNTIYF	TGTGCCAGCAGCGTAGCTGGAGATAGGAGCCAAGGAGGAAACACCATATATTTT
TRBV6-1	16	TRBJ2-5	-	TRBD2	CASSDAAGAIQETQYF	TGTGCCAGCAGTGATGCAGCGGGGGCCATCCAAGAGACCCAGTACTTC
TRBV7-2	15	TRBJ2-1	once	TRBD2	CASSLLAGGHSEQFF	TGTGCCAGCAGCTTACTAGCGGGGGGGCATAGTGAGCAGTTCTTC
TRBV6-4	14	TRBJ2-1	-	-	CASGMGGAGNEQFF	TGTGCCAGCGGTATGGGGGGAGCGGGCAATGAGCAGTTCTTC
TRBV2	14	TRBJ2-3	-	-	CASGRTGHTDTQYF	TGTGCCAGCGGCCGGACGGGACACACAGATACGCAGTATTTT
TRBV24-1	15	TRBJ2-5	-	TRBD1	CATSSQGQGQETQYF	TGTGCCACCAGCTCCCAGGGACAGGGACAAGAGACCCAGTACTTC